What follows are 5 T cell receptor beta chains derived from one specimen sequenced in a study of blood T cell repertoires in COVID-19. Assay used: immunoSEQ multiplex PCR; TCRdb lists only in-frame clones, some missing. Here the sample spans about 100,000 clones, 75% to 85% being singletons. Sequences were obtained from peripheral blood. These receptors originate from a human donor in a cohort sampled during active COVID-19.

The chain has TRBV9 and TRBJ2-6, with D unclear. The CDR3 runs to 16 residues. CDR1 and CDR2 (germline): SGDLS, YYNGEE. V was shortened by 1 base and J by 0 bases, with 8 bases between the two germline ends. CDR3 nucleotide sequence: TGTGCCAGCAGCGTATCTAGAGCCTCTGGGGCCAACGTCCTGACTTTC. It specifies CASSVSRASGANVLTF.

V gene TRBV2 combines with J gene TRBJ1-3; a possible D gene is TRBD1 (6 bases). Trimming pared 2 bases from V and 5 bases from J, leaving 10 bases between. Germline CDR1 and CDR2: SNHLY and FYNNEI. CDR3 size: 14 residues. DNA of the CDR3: TGTGCCAGCAGTGAACGAGGGGACAGAAACACCATATATTTT. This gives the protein CASSERGDRNTIYF.

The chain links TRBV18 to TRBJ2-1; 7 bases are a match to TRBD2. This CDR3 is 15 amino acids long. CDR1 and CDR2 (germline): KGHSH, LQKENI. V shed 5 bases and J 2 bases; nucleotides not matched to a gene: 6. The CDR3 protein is CASSSERGTYNEQFF. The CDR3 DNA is TGTGCCAGCTCAAGCGAGCGGGGCACCTACAATGAGCAGTTCTTC.

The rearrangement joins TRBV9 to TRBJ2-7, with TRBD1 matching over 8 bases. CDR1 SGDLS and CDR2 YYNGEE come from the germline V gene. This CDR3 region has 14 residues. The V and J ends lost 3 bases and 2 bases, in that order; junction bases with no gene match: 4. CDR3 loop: CASSAGTGTYEQYF. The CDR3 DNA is TGTGCCAGCAGCGCCGGGACAGGCACCTACGAGCAGTACTTC.

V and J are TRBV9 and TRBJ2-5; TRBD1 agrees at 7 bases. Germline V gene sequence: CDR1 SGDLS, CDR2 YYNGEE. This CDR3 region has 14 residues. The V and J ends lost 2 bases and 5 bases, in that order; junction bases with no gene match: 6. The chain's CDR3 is CASSVTGARETQYF. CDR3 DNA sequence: TGTGCCAGCAGCGTTACAGGGGCGAGGGAGACCCAGTACTTC.